This TCR beta chain is drawn from a study of siplizumab effects on memory and regulatory T cells. J was trimmed by 8 bases and V by 2 bases; bases with no gene match: 7. CDR3 length: 15 amino acids. Per germline, CDR1 SGHRS and CDR2 YFSETQ. Points on this clone: Its antigen is not identified.

Method: immunoSEQ multiplex PCR; TCRdb's copy keeps in-frame clones and lacks some. This sample has some 100,000 clones, with 90% to 95% found just once. Study-wide results and limits: Unstimulated subset assignment was obtained for only a minor fraction of alloreactive clones. Many proliferating CD4+ or CD8+ clones remained unclassified. Roughly 75-97% of them could not be assigned either a naive or a memory phenotype. In siplizumab conditions, mappable alloreactive CD4+ clones averaged about 64% Treg-derived, against 25% to 30% in controls.

The TCR originated in a human donor in good health. The sequencing input was Tregs sorted from blood. The chain employs TRBV5-1 and TRBJ2-1; 10 bases line up with TRBD2. CDR3 sequence reads: CASSFGLAGGYEQFF. CDR3 in DNA: TGCGCCAGCAGCTTCGGATTAGCGGGAGGTTATGAGCAGTTCTTC.